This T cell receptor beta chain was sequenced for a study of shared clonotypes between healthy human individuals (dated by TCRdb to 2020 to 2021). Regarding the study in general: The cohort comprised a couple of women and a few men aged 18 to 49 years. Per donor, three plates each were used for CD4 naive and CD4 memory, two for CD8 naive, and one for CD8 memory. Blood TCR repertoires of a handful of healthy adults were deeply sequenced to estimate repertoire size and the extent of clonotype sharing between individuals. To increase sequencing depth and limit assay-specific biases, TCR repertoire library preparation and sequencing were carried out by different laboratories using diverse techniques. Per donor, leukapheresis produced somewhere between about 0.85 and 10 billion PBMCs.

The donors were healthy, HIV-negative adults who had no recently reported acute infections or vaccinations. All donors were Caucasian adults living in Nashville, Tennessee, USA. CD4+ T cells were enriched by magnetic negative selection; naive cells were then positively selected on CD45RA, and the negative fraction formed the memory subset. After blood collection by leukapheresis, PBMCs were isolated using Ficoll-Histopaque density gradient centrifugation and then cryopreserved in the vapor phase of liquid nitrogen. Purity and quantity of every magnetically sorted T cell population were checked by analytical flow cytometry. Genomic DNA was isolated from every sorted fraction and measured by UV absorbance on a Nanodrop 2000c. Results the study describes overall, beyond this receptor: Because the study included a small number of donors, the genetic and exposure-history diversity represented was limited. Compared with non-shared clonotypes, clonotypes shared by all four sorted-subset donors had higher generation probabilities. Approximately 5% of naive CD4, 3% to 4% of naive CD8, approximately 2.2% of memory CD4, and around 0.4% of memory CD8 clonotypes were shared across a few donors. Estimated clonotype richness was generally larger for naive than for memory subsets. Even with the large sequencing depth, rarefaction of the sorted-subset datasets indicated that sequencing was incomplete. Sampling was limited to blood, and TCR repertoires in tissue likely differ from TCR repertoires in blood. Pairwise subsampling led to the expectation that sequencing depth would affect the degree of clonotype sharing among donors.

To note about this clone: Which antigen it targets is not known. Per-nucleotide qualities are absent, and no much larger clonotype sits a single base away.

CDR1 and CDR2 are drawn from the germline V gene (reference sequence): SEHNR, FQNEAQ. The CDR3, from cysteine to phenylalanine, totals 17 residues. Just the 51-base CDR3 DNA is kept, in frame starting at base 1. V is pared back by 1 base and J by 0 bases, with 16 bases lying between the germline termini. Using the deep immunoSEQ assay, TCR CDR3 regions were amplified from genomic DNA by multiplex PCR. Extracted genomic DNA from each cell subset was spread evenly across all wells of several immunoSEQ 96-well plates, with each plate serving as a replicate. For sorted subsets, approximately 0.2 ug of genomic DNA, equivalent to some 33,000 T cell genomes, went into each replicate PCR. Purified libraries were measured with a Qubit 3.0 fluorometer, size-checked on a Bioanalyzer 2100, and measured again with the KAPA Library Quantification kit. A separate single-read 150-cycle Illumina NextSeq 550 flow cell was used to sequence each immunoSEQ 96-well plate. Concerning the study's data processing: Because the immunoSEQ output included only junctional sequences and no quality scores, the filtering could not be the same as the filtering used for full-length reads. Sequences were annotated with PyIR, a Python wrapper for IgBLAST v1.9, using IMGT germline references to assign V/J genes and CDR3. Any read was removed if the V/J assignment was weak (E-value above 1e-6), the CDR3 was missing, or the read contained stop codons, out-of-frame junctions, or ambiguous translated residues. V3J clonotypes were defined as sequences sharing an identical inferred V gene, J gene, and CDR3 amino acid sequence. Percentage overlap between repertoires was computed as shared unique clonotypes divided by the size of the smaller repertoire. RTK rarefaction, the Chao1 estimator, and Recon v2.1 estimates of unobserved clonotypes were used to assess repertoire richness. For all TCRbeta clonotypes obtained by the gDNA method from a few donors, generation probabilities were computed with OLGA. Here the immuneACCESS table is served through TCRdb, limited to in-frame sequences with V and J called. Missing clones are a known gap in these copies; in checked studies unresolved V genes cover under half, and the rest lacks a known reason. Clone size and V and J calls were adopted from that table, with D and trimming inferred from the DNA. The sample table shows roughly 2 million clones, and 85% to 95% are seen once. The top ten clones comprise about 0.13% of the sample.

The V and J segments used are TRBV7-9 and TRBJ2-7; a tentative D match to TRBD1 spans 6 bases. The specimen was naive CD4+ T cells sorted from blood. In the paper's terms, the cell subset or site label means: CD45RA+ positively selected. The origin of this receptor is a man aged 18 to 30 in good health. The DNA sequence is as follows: TGTGCCAGCAGCTTAGGGCGAGGGACACTAGACTCCTACGAGCAGTACTTC. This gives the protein CASSLGRGTLDSYEQYF.